This entry concerns a single T cell receptor beta chain. The antigen is unknown. The data derive from a study of T cell responses to AZD1222 COVID-19 vaccine. Study findings and constraints: The CD4 TCRs associated with vaccination extended across spike and predominated at 160-218 and 743-854.

Generated by immunoSEQ multiplex PCR, the TCRdb table keeps only in-frame clones and is missing some. The table includes about 120,000 clones, about 93% detected once. Analysis merged second doses at about 4 or about 12 weeks. The CDR3 covers 14 residues. Germline V gene sequence: CDR1 MNHEY, CDR2 SVGEGT. Trimming removed 4 bases from V and 2 bases from J, with 12 bases in between. The TCR sequence derives from an adult who received the AZD1222 COVID-19 vaccine. The V and J genes are TRBV6-2 or TRBV6-3 and TRBJ2-7; tentatively, D is TRBD1 (5 bases). The source was peripheral blood, collected 28 days after the second AZD1222 dose. The CDR3 here is CASSSVAGTYEQYF. CDR3 coding DNA: TGTGCCAGCAGTTCGGTCGCAGGGACCTACGAGCAGTACTTC.